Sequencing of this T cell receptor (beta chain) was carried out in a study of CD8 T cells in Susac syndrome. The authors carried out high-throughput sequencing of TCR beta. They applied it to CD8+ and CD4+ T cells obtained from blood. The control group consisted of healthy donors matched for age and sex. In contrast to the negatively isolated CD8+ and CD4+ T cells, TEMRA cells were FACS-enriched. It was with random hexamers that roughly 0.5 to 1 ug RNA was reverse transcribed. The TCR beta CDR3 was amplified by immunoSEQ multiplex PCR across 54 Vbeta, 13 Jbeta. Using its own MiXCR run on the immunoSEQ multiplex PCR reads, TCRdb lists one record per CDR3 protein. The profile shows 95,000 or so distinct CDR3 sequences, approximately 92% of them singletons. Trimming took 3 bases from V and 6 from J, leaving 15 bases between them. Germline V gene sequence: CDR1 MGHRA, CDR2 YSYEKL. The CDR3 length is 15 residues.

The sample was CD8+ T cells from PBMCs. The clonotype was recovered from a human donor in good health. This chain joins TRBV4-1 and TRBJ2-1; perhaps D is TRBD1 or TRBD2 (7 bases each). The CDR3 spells CASSHGEGAGNEQFF. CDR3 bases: TGCGCCAGCAGCCACGGGGAGGGGGCTGGCAATGAGCAGTTCTTC.